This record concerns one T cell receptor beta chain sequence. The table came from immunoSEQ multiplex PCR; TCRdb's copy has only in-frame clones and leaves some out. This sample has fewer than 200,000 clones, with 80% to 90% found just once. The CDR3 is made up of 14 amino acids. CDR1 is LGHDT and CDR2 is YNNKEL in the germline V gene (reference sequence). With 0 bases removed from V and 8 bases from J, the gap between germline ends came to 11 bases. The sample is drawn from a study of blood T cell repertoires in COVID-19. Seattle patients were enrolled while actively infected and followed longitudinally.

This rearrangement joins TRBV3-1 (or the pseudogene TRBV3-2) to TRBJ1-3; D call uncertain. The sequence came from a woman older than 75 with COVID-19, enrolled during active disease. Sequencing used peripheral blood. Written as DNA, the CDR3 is TGTGCCAGCAGCCAAGATTTCGTCGGGGACACCATATATTTT. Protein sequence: CASSQDFVGDTIYF.